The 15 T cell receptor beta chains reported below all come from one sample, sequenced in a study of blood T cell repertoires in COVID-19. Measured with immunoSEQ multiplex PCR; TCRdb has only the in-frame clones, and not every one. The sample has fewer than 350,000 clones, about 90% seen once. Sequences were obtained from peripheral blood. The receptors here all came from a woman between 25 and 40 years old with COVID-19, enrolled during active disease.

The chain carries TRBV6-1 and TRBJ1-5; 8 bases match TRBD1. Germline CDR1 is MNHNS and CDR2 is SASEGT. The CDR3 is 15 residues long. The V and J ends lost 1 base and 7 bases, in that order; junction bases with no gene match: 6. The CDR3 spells CASSEGAGGGQPQHF. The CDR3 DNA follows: TGTGCCAGCAGTGAAGGAGCAGGGGGCGGCCAGCCCCAGCATTTT.

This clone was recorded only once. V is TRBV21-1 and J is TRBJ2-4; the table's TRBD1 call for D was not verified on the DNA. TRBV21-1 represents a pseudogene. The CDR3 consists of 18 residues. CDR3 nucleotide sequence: TGTGCCAGCAGCAAAGGGCTCCGGGACAGACTAGCCAAAAACATTCAGTACTTC. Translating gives CASSKGLRDRLAKNIQYF.

The CDR3: CASSWAGGNTEAFF. The CDR3 region has the DNA TGTGCCAGCAGCTGGGCGGGGGGGAACACTGAAGCTTTCTTT. This chain links TRBV7-2 with TRBJ1-1, with a weak D call TRBD1 (5 bases). CDR1 is SGHTA, CDR2 FQGNSA, per germline. The CDR3 totals 14 residues. V lost 4 bases and J 1 base, leaving 10 bases between the germline ends.

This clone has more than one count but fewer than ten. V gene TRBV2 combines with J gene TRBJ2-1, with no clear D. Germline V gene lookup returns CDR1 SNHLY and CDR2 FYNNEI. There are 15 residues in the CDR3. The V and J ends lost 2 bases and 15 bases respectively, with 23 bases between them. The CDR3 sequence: CASSEFADRLDVAFF. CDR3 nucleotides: TGTGCCAGCAGTGAATTCGCTGATCGGTTAGATGTCGCGTTCTTC.

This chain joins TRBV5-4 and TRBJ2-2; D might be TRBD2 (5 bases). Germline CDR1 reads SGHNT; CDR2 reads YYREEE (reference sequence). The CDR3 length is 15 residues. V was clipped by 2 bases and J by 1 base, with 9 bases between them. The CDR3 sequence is CASSFRGRNTGELFF. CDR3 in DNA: TGTGCCAGCAGCTTCCGGGGAAGGAACACCGGGGAGCTGTTTTTT.

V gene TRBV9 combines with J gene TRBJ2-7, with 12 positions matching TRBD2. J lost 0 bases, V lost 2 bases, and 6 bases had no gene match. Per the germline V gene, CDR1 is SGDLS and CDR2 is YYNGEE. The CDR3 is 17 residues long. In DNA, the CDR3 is TGTGCCAGCAGCGTCGGACTAGCGGGGCGTAGCTCCTACGAGCAGTACTTC. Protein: CASSVGLAGRSSYEQYF.

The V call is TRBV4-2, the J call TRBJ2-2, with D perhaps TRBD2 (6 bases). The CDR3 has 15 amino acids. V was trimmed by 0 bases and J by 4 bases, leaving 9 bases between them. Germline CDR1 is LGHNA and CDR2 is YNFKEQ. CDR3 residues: CASSQDPSATGELFF. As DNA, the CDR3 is TGTGCCAGCAGCCAAGATCCTAGCGCCACCGGGGAGCTGTTTTTT.

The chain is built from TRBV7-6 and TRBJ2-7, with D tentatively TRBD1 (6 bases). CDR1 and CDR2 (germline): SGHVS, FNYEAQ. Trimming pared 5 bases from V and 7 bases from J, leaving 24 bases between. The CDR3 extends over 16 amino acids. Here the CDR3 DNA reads TGTGCCAGCAGCCAGAGTGCGGTGGCAGGGGACAAAGAGCAGTACTTC. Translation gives CASSQSAVAGDKEQYF.

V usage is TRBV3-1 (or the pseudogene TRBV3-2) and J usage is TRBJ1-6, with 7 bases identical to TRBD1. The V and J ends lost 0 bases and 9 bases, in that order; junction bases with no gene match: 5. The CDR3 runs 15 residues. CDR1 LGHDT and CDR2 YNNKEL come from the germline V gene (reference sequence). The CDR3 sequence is CASSQEVGGASPLHF. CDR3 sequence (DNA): TGTGCCAGCAGCCAAGAGGTAGGGGGCGCTTCACCCCTCCACTTT.

The CDR3 nucleotides read TGTGCCAGCAGTTATACTAGCATGTCCCCCTACGAGCAGTACTTC. It specifies CASSYTSMSPYEQYF. The chain uses TRBV6-5 and TRBJ2-7, with a tentative D call TRBD2 (6 bases). Germline V gives CDR1 MNHEY, CDR2 SVGAGI. The CDR3 length is 15 residues. The V and J ends lost 3 bases and 2 bases respectively, with 14 bases between them.

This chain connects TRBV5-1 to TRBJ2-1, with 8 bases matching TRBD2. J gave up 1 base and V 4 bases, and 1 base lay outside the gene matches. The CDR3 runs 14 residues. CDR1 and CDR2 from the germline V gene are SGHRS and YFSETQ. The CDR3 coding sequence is TGCGCCAGCAGCCGGGGGGGTTCCTACAATGAGCAGTTCTTC. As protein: CASSRGGSYNEQFF. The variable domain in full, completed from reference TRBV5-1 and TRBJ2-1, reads KAGVTQTPRYLIKTRGQQVTLSCSPISGHRSVSWYQQTPGQGLQFLFEYFSETQRNKGNFPGRFSGRQFSNSRSEMNVSTLELGDSALYLCASSRGGSYNEQFFGPGTRLTVL.

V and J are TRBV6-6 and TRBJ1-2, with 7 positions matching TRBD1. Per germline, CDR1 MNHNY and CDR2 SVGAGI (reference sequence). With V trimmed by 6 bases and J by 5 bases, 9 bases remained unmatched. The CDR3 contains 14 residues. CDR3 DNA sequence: TGTGCCAGCAGCCGACAGGGAATTGGATATGGCTACACCTTC. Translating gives CASSRQGIGYGYTF.

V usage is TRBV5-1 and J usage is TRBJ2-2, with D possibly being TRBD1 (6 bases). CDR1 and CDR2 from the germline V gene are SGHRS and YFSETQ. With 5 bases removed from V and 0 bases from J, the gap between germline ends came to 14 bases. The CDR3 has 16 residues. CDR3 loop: CASSSGDTPNTGELFF. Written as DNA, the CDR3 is TGCGCCAGCAGTTCCGGGGACACCCCGAACACCGGGGAGCTGTTTTTT. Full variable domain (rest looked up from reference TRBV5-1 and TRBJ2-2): KAGVTQTPRYLIKTRGQQVTLSCSPISGHRSVSWYQQTPGQGLQFLFEYFSETQRNKGNFPGRFSGRQFSNSRSEMNVSTLELGDSALYLCASSSGDTPNTGELFFGEGSRLTVL.

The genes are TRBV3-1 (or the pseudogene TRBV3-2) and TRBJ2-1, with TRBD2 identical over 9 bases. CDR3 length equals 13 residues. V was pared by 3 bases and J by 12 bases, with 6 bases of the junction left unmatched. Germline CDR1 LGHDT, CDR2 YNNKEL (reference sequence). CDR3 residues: CASSQALAGAQFF. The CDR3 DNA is TGTGCCAGCAGCCAGGCTTTAGCGGGGGCGCAGTTCTTC.

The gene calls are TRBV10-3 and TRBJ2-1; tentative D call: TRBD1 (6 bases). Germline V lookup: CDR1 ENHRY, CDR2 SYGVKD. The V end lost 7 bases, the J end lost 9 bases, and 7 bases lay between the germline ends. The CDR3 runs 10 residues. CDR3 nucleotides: TGTGCCATCACGACAGGTGAGCAGTTCTTC. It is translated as CAITTGEQFF.